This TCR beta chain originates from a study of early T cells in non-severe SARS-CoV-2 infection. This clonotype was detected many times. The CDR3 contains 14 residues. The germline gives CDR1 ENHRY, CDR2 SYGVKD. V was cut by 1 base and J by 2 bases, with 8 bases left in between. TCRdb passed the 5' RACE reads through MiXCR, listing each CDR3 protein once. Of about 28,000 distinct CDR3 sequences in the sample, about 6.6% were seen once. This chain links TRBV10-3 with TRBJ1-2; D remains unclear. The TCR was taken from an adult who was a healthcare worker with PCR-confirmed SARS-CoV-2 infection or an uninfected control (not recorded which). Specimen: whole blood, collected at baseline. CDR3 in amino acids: CAISEYVSNYGYTF. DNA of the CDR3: TGTGCCATCAGTGAGTACGTCAGCAACTATGGCTACACCTTC.